The sequence of this TCR beta chain was determined in a study of cytomegalovirus exposure and HLA in healthy donors. Primers: 60 Vbeta forward and 13 Jbeta reverse. Method: immunoSEQ multiplex PCR; TCRdb's copy keeps in-frame clones and lacks some. The data show about 190,000 clones, about 87% seen once. CDR3 length: 15 amino acids. Per the germline V gene, CDR1 is SNHLY and CDR2 is FYNNEI. V shed 6 bases and J 3 bases; nucleotides not matched to a gene: 10. The chain is built from TRBV2 and TRBJ1-2; 7 bases line up with TRBD1. Sequenced sample: PBMCs. The receptor comes from a man younger than 40 in good health and CMV-seronegative. CDR3 region: CASRTGTSHYYGYTF. As DNA, the CDR3 is TGTGCCAGCAGGACAGGGACCTCTCACTACTATGGCTACACCTTC.